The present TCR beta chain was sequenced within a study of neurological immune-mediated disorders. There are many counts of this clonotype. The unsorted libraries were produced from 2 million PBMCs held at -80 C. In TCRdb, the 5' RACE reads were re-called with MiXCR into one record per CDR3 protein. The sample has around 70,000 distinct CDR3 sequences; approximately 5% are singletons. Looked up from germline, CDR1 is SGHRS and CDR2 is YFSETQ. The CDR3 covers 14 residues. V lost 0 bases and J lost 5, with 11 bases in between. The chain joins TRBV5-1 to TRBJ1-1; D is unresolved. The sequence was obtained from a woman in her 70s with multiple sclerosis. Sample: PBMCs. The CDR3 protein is CASSLDTFDTEAFF. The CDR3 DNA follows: TGCGCCAGCAGCTTGGACACGTTTGATACTGAAGCTTTCTTT. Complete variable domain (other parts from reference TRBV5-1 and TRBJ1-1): KAGVTQTPRYLIKTRGQQVTLSCSPISGHRSVSWYQQTPGQGLQFLFEYFSETQRNKGNFPGRFSGRQFSNSRSEMNVSTLELGDSALYLCASSLDTFDTEAFFGQGTRLTVV.